Listed below are T cell receptor beta chains from one sample, sequenced in a study of blood T cell repertoires in COVID-19. Sequencing was performed with immunoSEQ multiplex PCR; in TCRdb, only in-frame clones are kept and a portion is missing. The sample records hundreds of thousands of clones, roughly nine tenths being singletons. The sample was peripheral blood. The receptors were gathered from a woman younger than 45 with COVID-19, enrolled during active disease. The CDR3 runs from the conserved cysteine through the conserved F or W. The D gene is left open where the match is weak. Rows give clone size only sometimes, using once, few, many, or a class for an expanded clone.

size | J | D | V | CDR3 | DNA
- | TRBJ1-5 | - | TRBV7-2 | CASSLQYNQPQHF | TGTGCCAGCAGCTTACAGTACAATCAGCCCCAGCATTTT
- | TRBJ2-3 | TRBD2 | TRBV10-3 | CAISERLAGGNSPDTQYF | TGTGCCATCAGTGAGAGGCTAGCGGGAGGGAATTCCCCAGATACGCAGTATTTT
- | TRBJ1-6 | - | TRBV5-8 | CASRRGGALHF | TGTGCCAGCAGGAGGGGGGGGGCCCTCCACTTT
- | TRBJ1-6 | - | TRBV6-2/TRBV6-3 | CASSYSFGHNSPLHF | TGTGCCAGCAGTTACTCTTTTGGGCATAATTCACCCCTCCACTTT
- | TRBJ2-7 | TRBD1 | TRBV2 | CASRVDGQGYEQYF | TGTGCCAGCAGGGTTGATGGACAGGGCTACGAGCAGTACTTC
- | TRBJ1-4 | - | TRBV29-1 | CSVREGGGEKLFF | TGCAGCGTGCGGGAGGGAGGAGGTGAAAAACTGTTTTTT
few | TRBJ1-1 | TRBD1 | TRBV28 | CASSLWGRGLQAFF | TGTGCCAGCAGTTTATGGGGCAGGGGGCTTCAAGCTTTCTTT
- | TRBJ2-3 | TRBD1 | TRBV7-6 | CASSSPVEVGGTGRTDTQYF | TGTGCCAGCAGCTCCCCGGTTGAAGTTGGTGGGACAGGACGCACAGATACGCAGTATTTT
- | TRBJ2-2 | TRBD1 | TRBV6-5 | CASSYSGTGSGELFF | TGTGCCAGCAGTTACTCCGGGACAGGGTCCGGGGAGCTGTTTTTT
- | TRBJ1-6 | TRBD1 | TRBV7-2 | CASSANSGQVNSPLHF | TGTGCCAGCAGCGCAAACTCGGGACAGGTCAATTCACCCCTCCACTTT
- | TRBJ1-4 | TRBD1 | TRBV10-3 | CAISERGLAGGTVREKLFF | TGTGCCATCAGTGAGAGGGGCCTTGCAGGGGGAACTGTGCGTGAAAAACTGTTTTTT